These 2 T cell receptor beta chains originate from one sample sequenced in a study of PD-1 blockade in classical Hodgkin lymphoma. Method: immunoSEQ multiplex PCR; TCRdb's copy keeps in-frame clones and lacks some. The sample yields roughly 42,000 clones, around 75% seen once. Each patient experienced a relapse that followed autologous stem cell transplantation, and brentuximab vedotin exposure varied. This specimen consisted of peripheral blood mononuclear cells (PBMCs), obtained at baseline. The receptors here all came from a human donor with classical Hodgkin lymphoma.

The rearrangement links TRBV5-1 to TRBJ1-4, with D unclear. CDR1 and CDR2 from the germline V gene are SGHRS and YFSETQ. This CDR3 contains 14 residues. V dropped 1 base and J dropped 1 base, with 5 bases sitting between them. The CDR3 sequence is CASSLKGTNEKLFF. CDR3 DNA sequence: TGCGCCAGCAGCTTGAAGGGAACTAATGAAAAACTGTTTTTT.

The chain joins TRBV6-5 to TRBJ2-7; D gene uncertain. CDR3 length equals 12 residues. V lost 0 bases and J lost 5, with 5 bases in between. Germline CDR1 is MNHEY and CDR2 is SVGAGI. CDR3 protein: CASSYSSNEQYF. In DNA, the CDR3 is TGTGCCAGCAGTTACTCGTCGAACGAGCAGTACTTC.